The T cell receptor beta chain described here comes from a study of blood T cell repertoires in COVID-19. Overall study: Spain, Italy and the United States supplied samples that represented acute and convalescent COVID-19. PBMCs, B-cell-depleted T cells, or T cells provided the cDNA or gDNA that made up the material.

In the original workflow: Nucleated cell number was recorded as an estimate derived from reference gene primer amplification. Clones were read by immunoSEQ multiplex PCR, and TCRdb kept only the in-frame ones, dropping some. V and J calls and clone size follow that table, whereas D and trimming were derived from the DNA. The sample lists tens of thousands of clones, around 79% occurring once. V shed 6 bases and J 3 bases; nucleotides not matched to a gene: 5. This CDR3 has 15 residues. The germline CDR1 and CDR2 sequences are KGHSH and LQKENI. This clone was detected only once. Sequencing was carried out using peripheral blood. This chain connects TRBV18 to TRBJ2-2, with 9 bases matching TRBD1. The TCR comes from a human donor in a cohort sampled during active COVID-19. The CDR3 spells CASSSGTGHTGELFF. CDR3 sequence (DNA): TGTGCCAGCTCCTCCGGGACAGGGCACACCGGGGAGCTGTTTTTT.